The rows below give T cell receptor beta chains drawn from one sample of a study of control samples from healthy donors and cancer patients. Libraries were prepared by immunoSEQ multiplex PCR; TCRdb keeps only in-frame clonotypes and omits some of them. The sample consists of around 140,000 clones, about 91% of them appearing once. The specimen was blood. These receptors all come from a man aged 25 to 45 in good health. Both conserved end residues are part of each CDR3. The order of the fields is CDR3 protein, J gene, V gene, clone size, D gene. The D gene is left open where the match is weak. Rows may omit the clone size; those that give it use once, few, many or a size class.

CASSLAAGYSYNEQFF,TRBJ2-1,TRBV5-1,few,-
CASSSLTGDEQYF,TRBJ2-7,TRBV9,-,TRBD1
CASSLLSFSTDTQYF,TRBJ2-3,TRBV19,-,-
CASSLGAPEQYF,TRBJ2-7,TRBV5-4,-,-
CASSFRGQMNTEAFF,TRBJ1-1,TRBV28,-,-
CAWTPTGGYAFF,TRBJ1-1,TRBV30,few,TRBD1
CASSFHRQGGTEAFF,TRBJ1-1,TRBV7-9,-,TRBD1
CASSPISSGNTIYF,TRBJ1-3,TRBV18,-,-
CASSPRTGSYEQYF,TRBJ2-7,TRBV18,-,TRBD1
CASRDSGSFTDTQYF,TRBJ2-3,TRBV2,-,TRBD2